The 4 T cell receptor beta chains in this list originate from one sample, sequenced in a study of T cells after yellow fever vaccination. MiXCR was run by TCRdb on the 5' RACE reads, yielding one entry per CDR3 protein. This sample has just over 300,000 distinct CDR3 sequences, with around 4% found just once. The material sequenced was PBMCs, taken on the day of the yellow fever booster vaccination. These receptors were collected from a man aged 18 to 30 who received the YFV17D yellow fever vaccine.

This clonotype was counted ten times or more. V usage is TRBV6-6 and J usage is TRBJ2-4; D gene unclear. From germline, CDR1 is MNHNY and CDR2 SVGAGI (reference sequence). This CDR3 contains 15 residues. V lost 5 bases and J 2 bases, leaving 13 bases between the germline ends. The CDR3 protein is CASSLIGRSKNIQYF. The CDR3 region has the DNA TGTGCCAGCAGTCTGATAGGGCGATCCAAAAACATTCAGTACTTC.

This clonotype was found many times. V gene TRBV5-1 combines with J gene TRBJ1-1, with 7 bases matching TRBD1. V was clipped by 4 bases and J by 6 bases; unmatched bases: 12. Germline lookup yields CDR1 SGHRS and CDR2 YFSETQ. The CDR3 has 15 residues. CDR3 DNA sequence: TGCGCCAGCAGCCCCCCCCAAACAGGGGCAGCTGAAGCTTTCTTT. This sequence encodes CASSPPQTGAAEAFF.

The chain carries TRBV29-1 and TRBJ1-1; D is possibly TRBD1 (5 bases). In germline, CDR1 is SQVTM, CDR2 ANQGSEA. The CDR3 extends over 13 amino acids. Trimming took off 1 base at V and 4 bases at J, with 10 bases between the two ends. Written as DNA, the CDR3 is TGCAGCGTTGAAGTGGGGGGTGGCACTGAAGCTTTCTTT. It encodes CSVEVGGGTEAFF.

The chain recombines TRBV7-9 with TRBJ1-1; TRBD1 matches 11 bases. The germline CDR1 and CDR2 sequences are SEHNR and FQNEAQ (reference sequence). The CDR3 runs to 15 residues. Unmatched junction bases numbered 4, after V lost 4 bases and J lost 3 bases. CDR3 DNA: TGTGCCAGCAGCTCGGGACAGGGGGAGGACACTGAAGCTTTCTTT. Residues: CASSSGQGEDTEAFF.